This T cell receptor (beta chain) was found in a study of T cells after somatic rescue of genetic block. The CDR3 totals 12 residues. Between the trimmed V and J ends, which lost 4 bases and 3 bases, there was a span of 9 bases. Germline values: CDR1 GTSNPN, CDR2 SVGIG (reference sequence). TCRdb keeps only in-frame clones here, not all; method: immunoSEQ multiplex PCR. The sample comprises fewer than 15,000 clones, 60% to 75% of which are singletons, and roughly a fifth rests with the top ten. This clonotype originated in a boy aged 5-17 years. Input material: peripheral blood mononuclear cells (PBMCs). This chain uses TRBV30 with TRBJ1-1; no clear D gene. The CDR3 DNA is TGTGCCTGGAACGACGTGGACACTGAAGCTTTCTTT. It is translated as CAWNDVDTEAFF.